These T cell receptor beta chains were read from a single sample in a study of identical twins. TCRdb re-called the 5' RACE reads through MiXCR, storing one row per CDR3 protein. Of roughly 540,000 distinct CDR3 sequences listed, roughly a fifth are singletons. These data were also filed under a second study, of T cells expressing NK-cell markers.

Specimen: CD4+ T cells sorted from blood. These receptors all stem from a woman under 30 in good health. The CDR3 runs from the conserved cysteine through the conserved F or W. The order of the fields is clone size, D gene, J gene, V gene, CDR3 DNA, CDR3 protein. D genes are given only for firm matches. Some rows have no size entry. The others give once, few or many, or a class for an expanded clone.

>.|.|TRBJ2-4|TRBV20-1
TGCAGCGCACGGCTGGGCCCAAAAAACATTCAGTACTTC
CSARLGPKNIQYF
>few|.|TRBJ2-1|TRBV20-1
TGCAGTGCTAGAGATCGGCGTAGGGAGCAGTTCTTC
CSARDRRREQFF
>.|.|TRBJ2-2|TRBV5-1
TGCGCCAGCGGCTTGGTACGGAGCGCGAACACCGGGGAGCTGTTTTTT
CASGLVRSANTGELFF
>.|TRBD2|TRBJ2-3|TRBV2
TGTGCCAGCAAAGCGGGAGTCACAGATACGCAGTATTTT
CASKAGVTDTQYF
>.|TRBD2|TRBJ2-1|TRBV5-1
TGCGCCAGCAGCCCCCCTTTGACGGGGGGGAATGAGCAGTTCTTC
CASSPPLTGGNEQFF
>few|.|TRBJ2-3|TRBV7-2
TGTGCCAGCAGCCCCGGGGATGGGACCCCGACAGATACGCAGTATTTT
CASSPGDGTPTDTQYF
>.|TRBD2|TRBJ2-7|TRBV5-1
TGCGCCAGCAGCGCCCTAGCGGGGGACGCCGAGCAGTACTTC
CASSALAGDAEQYF
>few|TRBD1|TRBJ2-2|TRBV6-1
TGTGCCAGCAGCCCCTACGACAGGGGGCGCGGCGGGGAGCTGTTTTTT
CASSPYDRGRGGELFF
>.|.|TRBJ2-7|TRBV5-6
TGTGCCAGCAGCTTGTCGGCTGGAGAGCAGTACTTC
CASSLSAGEQYF
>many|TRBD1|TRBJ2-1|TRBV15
TGTGCCACCAGCAGAGGTGACAGGGGGTCCTACAATGAGCAGTTCTTC
CATSRGDRGSYNEQFF
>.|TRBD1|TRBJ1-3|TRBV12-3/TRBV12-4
TGTGCCAGCAGCCGACAGGGGGCTGATGGAAACACCATATATTTT
CASSRQGADGNTIYF
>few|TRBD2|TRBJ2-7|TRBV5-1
TGCGCCAGCAGCTTCTCGGTAGCGGGAGCATACGAGCAGTACTTC
CASSFSVAGAYEQYF
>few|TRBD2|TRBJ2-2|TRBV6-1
TGTGCCAGCAGTACCGGGACTAGCGGGGTCACCGGGGAGCTGTTTTTT
CASSTGTSGVTGELFF
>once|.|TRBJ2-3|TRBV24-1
TGTGCCACCAGTGACCCCCAGGACCACACAGATACGCAGTATTTT
CATSDPQDHTDTQYF
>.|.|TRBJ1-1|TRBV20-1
TGCAGTGCTAGTTCAGGGACTTTGGACACTGAAGCTTTCTTT
CSASSGTLDTEAFF
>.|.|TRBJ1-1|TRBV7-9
TGTGCCAGCAGCGCAGGAAGGTGGCGGGTGAACACTGAAGCTTTCTTT
CASSAGRWRVNTEAFF